This entry lists 17 T cell receptor beta chains sequenced from one sample in a study of PD-L1 blockade in urothelial cancer. Clones were sequenced by immunoSEQ multiplex PCR, and TCRdb holds only the in-frame ones, with some missing. This table holds about 100,000 clones, 91% found once. The sample consisted of PBMCs, taken around atezolizumab (anti-PD-L1) treatment. The receptors were gathered from a woman of 80 years or more with urothelial cancer.

Comments on this clone: Other DNA sequences within the sample encode an identical CDR3. The J gene is TRBJ2-7, the V gene TRBV28; D possibly corresponds to TRBD2 (5 bases). V gave up 2 bases and J gave up 0 bases, with 5 bases separating them. The germline CDR1 and CDR2 sequences are MDHEN and SYDVKM. This CDR3 has 13 residues. This CDR3 reads CASSLGSSYEQYF. For the CDR3, the DNA is TGTGCCAGCAGTTTAGGGAGCTCCTACGAGCAGTACTTC.

J is TRBJ2-1 and V is TRBV13, with 10 bases aligning to TRBD2. The junction had 18 bases not matched to a gene; V was cut back by 6 bases and J by 7 bases. Per the germline V gene, CDR1 is PRHDT and CDR2 is FYEKMQ (reference sequence). The CDR3 is 18 amino acids. DNA for the CDR3: TGTGCCAGCAGTCCATTTGTAATAGCGGGAGGCCTTAGGAATGAGCAGTTCTTC. Its translation is CASSPFVIAGGLRNEQFF.

This clone was seen once. This CDR3 is CASSQDLGLAHYEQYF. For the CDR3, the DNA is TGTGCCAGCAGCCAAGATCTAGGGCTAGCCCACTACGAGCAGTACTTC. The chain combines TRBV4-2 with TRBJ2-7; tentative D call: TRBD2 (5 bases). V shed 0 bases and J shed 3 bases, with 15 bases lying between them. The germline V gene encodes CDR1 LGHNA and CDR2 YNFKEQ. The CDR3 spans 16 residues.

The J gene is TRBJ2-2, the V gene TRBV7-3; 7 nucleotides line up with TRBD1. From germline, CDR1 is SGHTA and CDR2 FQGTGA. The CDR3 covers 15 residues. After removal of 0 bases from V and 5 bases from J, the junction contained 3 bases not matched to a gene. The CDR3 loop reads CASSLTGGGTGELFF. DNA of the CDR3: TGTGCCAGCAGCTTAACAGGGGGCGGGACCGGGGAGCTGTTTTTT.

The J gene is TRBJ2-2, the V gene TRBV5-1; TRBD2 matches 7 bases. Unmatched junction bases numbered 5, after V lost 3 bases and J lost 6 bases. The CDR3 sequence is 14 residues long. Germline values: CDR1 SGHRS, CDR2 YFSETQ. CDR3 sequence reads: CASSSGGGAGELFF. CDR3 nucleotide sequence: TGCGCCAGCAGCTCCGGGGGAGGGGCCGGGGAGCTGTTTTTT.

V usage is TRBV5-4 and J usage is TRBJ2-7; 8 positions match TRBD2. Germline loops: CDR1 SGHNT, CDR2 YYREEE (reference sequence). V shed 4 bases, J shed 4 bases, and the junction held 10 bases outside the gene matches. This CDR3 spans 15 amino acids. DNA for the CDR3: TGTGCCAGCAGCGCGGCGGGAGGATTTTCTTACGAGCAGTACTTC. This sequence encodes CASSAAGGFSYEQYF.

In this sample, this clone turned up once. The gene calls are TRBV13 and TRBJ2-1; TRBD2 aligns across 11 bases. CDR3 length equals 18 residues. The ends lost 3 bases at V and 0 bases at J; junction bases unmatched: 7. The germline CDR1 and CDR2 sequences are PRHDT and FYEKMQ (reference sequence). CDR3 sequence (DNA): TGTGCCAGCAGCTTTAGCGGGAGGGGTCCCCTCTCCTACAATGAGCAGTTCTTC. It translates to CASSFSGRGPLSYNEQFF.

This clone was recorded only once. The chain links TRBV2 to TRBJ2-5, with 7 bases matching TRBD2. V trimming: 4 bases; J trimming: 7 bases; junction bases outside the gene matches: 6. The CDR3 runs 13 residues. Germline V gives CDR1 SNHLY, CDR2 FYNNEI. The CDR3 protein is CASSGSGEGTQYF. CDR3 bases: TGTGCCAGCAGTGGTTCGGGGGAGGGGACCCAGTACTTC.

This clone was seen once. In DNA, the CDR3 is TGCAGCGTTGAAAAGGACAGGGGCCTCCCCTACGAGCAGTACTTC. Translating it yields CSVEKDRGLPYEQYF. The gene calls are TRBV29-1 and TRBJ2-7; 9 nucleotides align to TRBD1. V was pared by 2 bases and J by 2 bases, with 7 bases of the junction left unmatched. The CDR3 consists of 15 residues. Per germline, CDR1 SQVTM and CDR2 ANQGSEA.

V is TRBV28 and J is TRBJ2-6; D not certain. The V gene lost 11 bases and the J gene lost 0 bases, with 17 bases spanning the gap. Germline loops: CDR1 MDHEN, CDR2 SYDVKM. There are 16 residues in the CDR3. The CDR3 DNA sequence: TGTGCCGCAAGTGCCCTTATGAGCTCTGGGGCCAACGTCCTGACTTTC. This sequence encodes CAASALMSSGANVLTF.

This chain links TRBV9 with TRBJ2-7; TRBD2 aligns across 8 bases. The CDR3 covers 15 residues. V lost 0 bases to trimming and J lost 4 bases; unmatched junction nucleotides: 6. Germline V gene lookup returns CDR1 SGDLS and CDR2 YYNGEE. This chain's CDR3 is CASSVGEAGAYEQYF. The CDR3 DNA is TGTGCCAGCAGCGTAGGTGAAGCGGGAGCATACGAGCAGTACTTC.

The chain has TRBV30 and TRBJ1-4, with no clear D. Germline CDR1 is GTSNPN and CDR2 is SVGIG (reference sequence). V lost 7 bases, J lost 3 bases, and 9 bases lay in between. The CDR3 has 12 residues. The CDR3 sequence: CALSLANEKLFF. The CDR3 bases are TGTGCCTTATCCCTAGCTAATGAAAAACTGTTTTTT.

The chain employs TRBV7-9 and TRBJ1-2, with a possible D match to TRBD1 (6 bases). Germline CDR1 and CDR2: SEHNR and FQNEAQ (reference sequence). Trimming left V 8 bases short and J 4 bases short, with 17 bases between. The CDR3 runs 14 residues. CDR3 DNA sequence: TGTGCCAGCGGTCAAGACTGGACAGCCTATGGCTACACCTTC. Amino acid sequence: CASGQDWTAYGYTF. The full variable domain, rest sourced from reference TRBV7-9 and TRBJ1-2, is DTGVSQNPRHKITKRGQNVTFRCDPISEHNRLYWYRQTLGQGPEFLTYFQNEAQLEKSRLLSDRFSAERPKGSFSTLEIQRTEQGDSAMYLCASGQDWTAYGYTFGSGTRLTVV.

The V and J genes are TRBV2 and TRBJ2-7; 10 bases fit TRBD2. Looked up from germline, CDR1 is SNHLY and CDR2 is FYNNEI. The length of the CDR3 is 14 residues. Unmatched junction bases numbered 5, after V lost 3 bases and J lost 6 bases. The DNA of the CDR3 is TGTGCCAGCAGTGAGAGGACTAGCGGCCGCGAGCAGTACTTC. It specifies CASSERTSGREQYF.

The V and J genes are TRBV27 and TRBJ2-7; tentative D call: TRBD1 (6 bases). Germline V gene data show CDR1 as MNHEY and CDR2 as SMNVEV (reference sequence). This CDR3 is built from 17 residues. V lost 0 bases, J lost 2 bases, and 17 bases lay in between. The CDR3 loop is CASSLSTGWSAPYEQYF. The CDR3, as DNA: TGTGCCAGCAGTTTATCCACAGGGTGGAGCGCCCCCTACGAGCAGTACTTC.

The V and J genes are TRBV7-8 and TRBJ1-1; D possibly corresponds to TRBD1 (5 bases). CDR1 SGHVS and CDR2 FQNEAQ come from the germline V gene. Deletions cut 5 bases from V and 7 bases from J, with 20 bases between. The CDR3 sequence is 15 residues long. The CDR3 reads CASSLPAGGWDEAFF. CDR3 DNA sequence: TGTGCCAGCAGCCTGCCAGCGGGGGGATGGGATGAAGCTTTCTTT.

This clone was seen only once. The chain couples TRBV7-2 to TRBJ2-3; a weak D match, TRBD2 (5 bases). Trimming cost V 5 bases and J 0 bases, with 9 bases left between them. This CDR3 contains 14 residues. CDR1 is SGHTA and CDR2 is FQGNSA in the germline V gene. The CDR3 DNA is TGTGCCAGCAGCCCAGGAGGAAGCACAGATACGCAGTATTTT. Amino acid sequence: CASSPGGSTDTQYF. Variable domain in full (rest from reference TRBV7-2 and TRBJ2-3): GAGVSQSPSNKVTEKGKDVELRCDPISGHTALYWYRQSLGQGLEFLIYFQGNSAPDKSGLPSDRFSAERTGGSVSTLTIQRTQQEDSAVYLCASSPGGSTDTQYFGPGTRLTVL.